The rows below give T cell receptor beta chains drawn from one sample of a study of T cell repertoires in cytomegalovirus infection. Their antigen targets remain unknown. TCRdb re-called the reads with MiXCR, one entry per CDR3 protein. The table lists about 920,000 distinct CDR3 sequences, more than 25% of them singletons. Source: cultured CD8+ T cells from PBMCs, taken from culture after CMV antigen stimulation. These receptors were taken from a human donor in good health (CMV status not recorded). Some clones in this sample may be carry-over from other donors' samples. The CDR3 runs from the conserved cysteine through the conserved F or W. A D gene is named only where the DNA matches it firmly. Not every row has a clone size; where given, it reads once, few, many or a size class.

NA	TRBJ1-1	NA	TRBV20-1	CSAPGNLGAFF	TGCAGTGCTCCAGGGAATTTGGGAGCTTTCTTT
NA	TRBJ2-3	TRBD2	TRBV12-3/TRBV12-4	CASSFAGGFTDTQYF	TGTGCCAGCAGTTTTGCGGGGGGGTTCACAGATACGCAGTATTTT
NA	TRBJ1-1	NA	TRBV19	CASSDRQGNTEAFF	TGTGCCAGTAGCGACAGGCAGGGGAACACTGAAGCTTTCTTT
few	TRBJ1-1	NA	TRBV29-1	CSVVSGNGWNTEAFF	TGCAGCGTTGTATCAGGGAATGGTTGGAACACTGAAGCTTTCTTT
NA	TRBJ1-1	TRBD1	TRBV11-2	CASSLGAGGTFF	TGTGCCAGCAGCTTAGGTGCAGGGGGAACTTTCTTT
few	TRBJ2-1	NA	TRBV29-1	CSVASPDRENEQFF	TGCAGCGTTGCTTCACCTGATAGGGAGAATGAGCAGTTCTTC
NA	TRBJ2-1	NA	TRBV7-6	CASSLRPQDEQFF	TGTGCCAGCAGCTTAAGACCACAAGATGAGCAGTTCTTC
NA	TRBJ1-1	TRBD1	TRBV11-3	CASSRQGYAFF	TGTGCCAGCAGCCGACAGGGGTATGCTTTCTTT
NA	TRBJ2-4	TRBD2	TRBV6-8	CASSYQLAGLENIQYF	TGTGCCAGCAGTTACCAACTAGCGGGGCTCGAAAACATTCAGTACTTC
NA	TRBJ1-2	NA	TRBV11-2	CASSLVPTDYRANYGYTF	TGTGCCAGCAGCTTAGTCCCCACGGATTATCGAGCTAACTATGGCTACACCTTC
once	TRBJ1-2	NA	TRBV7-4	CASSSPVGLKGYTF	TGTGCCAGCAGCTCGCCGGTGGGGCTAAAGGGCTACACCTTC
NA	TRBJ1-1	NA	TRBV24-1	CATSGKMNTEAFF	TGTGCCACCTCAGGGAAGATGAACACTGAAGCTTTCTTT
few	TRBJ2-1	NA	TRBV4-1	CASSQGPNSYNEQFF	TGCGCCAGCAGCCAAGGACCGAACTCCTACAATGAGCAGTTCTTC
few	TRBJ2-4	TRBD1	TRBV13	CASSIGTGGGKNIQYF	TGTGCCAGCAGCATCGGGACAGGGGGAGGAAAAAACATTCAGTACTTC
NA	TRBJ1-1	NA	TRBV9	CASSADSWNTEAFF	TGTGCCAGCAGCGCAGACTCGTGGAACACTGAAGCTTTCTTT
many	TRBJ1-1	NA	TRBV19	CASSIKGQGITEAFF	TGTGCCAGTAGTATCAAGGGCCAGGGGATCACTGAAGCTTTCTTT
few	TRBJ1-1	TRBD1	TRBV7-6	CASSHRGLDTEAFF	TGTGCCAGCAGCCACAGGGGGCTGGACACTGAAGCTTTCTTT
NA	TRBJ1-5	NA	TRBV7-9	CASRLGSEGNQPQHF	TGTGCCAGCAGATTGGGGTCGGAGGGGAATCAGCCCCAGCATTTT
few	TRBJ1-2	NA	TRBV7-9	CASRFSAYGYTF	TGTGCCAGCAGGTTTTCTGCTTATGGCTACACCTTC
NA	TRBJ1-1	NA	TRBV20-1	CSARNRANTEAFF	TGCAGTGCTAGGAACAGGGCAAACACTGAAGCTTTCTTT
few	TRBJ2-1	TRBD2	TRBV28	CASSLSSGGVRQFF	TGTGCCAGCAGTTTATCTAGCGGGGGGGTTAGGCAGTTCTTC
few	TRBJ2-3	NA	TRBV4-3	CASSQARKGTDTQYF	TGCGCCAGCAGCCAAGCAAGAAAAGGAACAGATACGCAGTATTTT
once	TRBJ2-1	NA	TRBV10-3	CAIRVDSRSYNEQFF	TGTGCCATCAGAGTTGACAGTCGCTCCTACAATGAGCAGTTCTTC
few	TRBJ1-2	NA	TRBV7-9	CASSLEQGYYGYTF	TGTGCCAGCAGCTTAGAACAGGGATACTATGGCTACACCTTC
NA	TRBJ2-7	NA	TRBV27	CVSISGRNYEQYF	TGTGTCAGCATCTCCGGACGGAACTACGAGCAGTACTTC
NA	TRBJ2-1	TRBD2	TRBV23-1	CASSQWVGLAGGPNNEQFF	TGCGCCAGCAGTCAATGGGTGGGACTAGCGGGGGGGCCCAACAATGAGCAGTTCTTC
few	TRBJ1-1	NA	TRBV12-3/TRBV12-4	CASTFTNTEAFF	TGTGCCAGCACCTTCACGAACACTGAAGCTTTCTTT
few	TRBJ1-1	NA	TRBV6-2/TRBV6-3	CASSSTMPPRSEAFF	TGTGCCAGCAGTTCAACTATGCCCCCCCGGAGTGAAGCTTTCTTT
few	TRBJ2-2	TRBD1	TRBV6-1	CASMDRGQDTGELFF	TGTGCCAGCATGGACAGGGGGCAGGACACCGGGGAGCTGTTTTTT
few	TRBJ2-1	NA	TRBV11-3	CASSPPEGEGDEQFF	TGTGCCAGCAGCCCCCCTGAGGGGGAGGGCGATGAGCAGTTCTTC
few	TRBJ1-2	NA	TRBV27	CASSKDRFNYGYTF	TGTGCCAGCAGCAAAGACAGGTTTAACTATGGCTACACCTTC
many	TRBJ2-1	NA	TRBV7-9	CASSSRQVSYNEQFF	TGTGCCAGCAGCAGTCGACAGGTCTCCTACAATGAGCAGTTCTTC
once	TRBJ2-5	NA	TRBV7-6	CTSSPKHTRYGYQETQYF	TGTACCAGCAGCCCCAAACACACGAGGTACGGGTACCAAGAGACCCAGTACTTC
many	TRBJ2-1	NA	TRBV2	CASSEGRAPNNEQFF	TGTGCCAGCAGTGAAGGGAGGGCCCCTAACAATGAGCAGTTCTTC
NA	TRBJ2-1	NA	TRBV18	CASSPKQAYRADEQFF	TGTGCCAGCTCACCTAAACAGGCATACAGGGCCGATGAGCAGTTCTTC
many	TRBJ1-5	NA	TRBV12-3/TRBV12-4	CASSLGSGIYSNQPQHF	TGTGCCAGCAGTTTAGGCTCCGGGATTTATAGCAATCAGCCCCAGCATTTT
NA	TRBJ2-1	NA	TRBV27	CASSFGQGPKYEQFF	TGTGCCAGCAGTTTCGGGCAGGGACCTAAGTATGAGCAGTTCTTC
NA	TRBJ1-4	NA	TRBV27	CASSPGQTATNEKLFF	TGTGCCAGCAGTCCAGGACAGACTGCAACTAATGAAAAACTGTTTTTT
NA	TRBJ1-1	NA	TRBV6-8	CASSYFQSDTEAFF	TGTGCCAGCAGTTACTTCCAGTCAGACACTGAAGCTTTCTTT
few	TRBJ1-1	NA	TRBV7-2	CASSHRGGVNTEAFF	TGTGCCAGCAGCCATAGGGGGGGAGTGAACACTGAAGCTTTCTTT
few	TRBJ2-7	TRBD2	TRBV10-3	CAISERGLAGESSYEQYF	TGTGCCATCAGTGAGAGGGGACTAGCGGGAGAGAGCTCCTACGAGCAGTACTTC
many	TRBJ2-2	NA	TRBV7-8	CASSSTVTGELFF	TGTGCCAGCAGCTCGACAGTCACCGGGGAGCTGTTTTTT
NA	TRBJ2-3	NA	TRBV27	CASSPTTSHTDTQYF	TGTGCCAGCAGTCCTACGACGTCCCACACAGATACGCAGTATTTT
NA	TRBJ1-2	NA	TRBV12-3/TRBV12-4	CVSTLGPDYGYTF	TGTGTCAGCACCTTGGGACCGGACTATGGCTACACCTTC
NA	TRBJ1-1	NA	TRBV4-1	CASSQSMGGPTEAFF	TGCGCCAGCAGCCAATCCATGGGGGGCCCCACTGAAGCTTTCTTT
many	TRBJ2-2	NA	TRBV7-9	CASSHAGYTGELFF	TGTGCCAGCAGCCACGCCGGGTACACCGGGGAGCTGTTTTTT
NA	TRBJ2-3	NA	TRBV12-3/TRBV12-4	CASSPWESTDTQYF	TGTGCCAGCAGTCCCTGGGAGAGCACAGATACGCAGTATTTT
few	TRBJ1-1	NA	TRBV7-6	CASSPQGASEAFF	TGTGCCAGCAGCCCGCAGGGTGCCAGTGAAGCTTTCTTT
NA	TRBJ1-2	NA	TRBV6-5	CASSYGGGNYGYTF	TGTGCCAGCAGTTACGGGGGCGGGAACTATGGCTACACCTTC
few	TRBJ2-1	TRBD2	TRBV11-1	CASSFGEAGSWNEQFF	TGTGCCAGCAGCTTCGGAGAAGCGGGGTCCTGGAATGAGCAGTTCTTC
many	TRBJ1-4	NA	TRBV12-3/TRBV12-4	CASSLKGPNEKLFF	TGTGCCAGCAGTTTAAAGGGGCCAAATGAAAAACTGTTTTTT
NA	TRBJ2-1	NA	TRBV20-1	CSATSYGAISYNEQFF	TGCAGTGCTACCTCGTACGGGGCCATCTCCTACAATGAGCAGTTCTTC
NA	TRBJ2-3	TRBD1	TRBV29-1	CSVGGLQGARADTQYF	TGCAGCGTTGGGGGGTTACAGGGGGCTAGGGCAGATACGCAGTATTTT
few	TRBJ2-6	TRBD1	TRBV27	CASSGDGTGGTGANVLTF	TGTGCCAGCAGTGGAGACGGGACAGGGGGAACTGGGGCCAACGTCCTGACTTTC
NA	TRBJ2-7	TRBD1	TRBV12-3/TRBV12-4	CASSTDRGPVDQYF	TGTGCCAGCAGCACGGACAGGGGGCCGGTCGATCAGTACTTC
NA	TRBJ1-1	TRBD1	TRBV28	CASSLQGGATEAFF	TGTGCCAGCAGTCTGCAGGGGGGGGCAACTGAAGCTTTCTTT
few	TRBJ1-3	NA	TRBV6-1	CASSLTSGGSSGNTIYF	TGTGCCAGCAGTCTCACCTCTGGCGGGAGCTCTGGAAACACCATATATTTT
NA	TRBJ1-6	NA	TRBV6-8	CASRYRQGNSPLHF	TGTGCCAGCAGGTACCGGCAGGGAAATTCACCCCTCCACTTT
NA	TRBJ2-3	NA	TRBV7-9	CASSDSLGTDTQYF	TGTGCCAGCAGCGACTCTTTGGGCACAGATACGCAGTATTTT
few	TRBJ2-4	NA	TRBV6-5	CASSYPDRTQNIQYF	TGTGCCAGCAGTTACCCAGACAGGACCCAAAACATTCAGTACTTC